Listed below are T cell receptor beta chains from one sample, sequenced in a study of blood T cell repertoires in COVID-19. Using immunoSEQ multiplex PCR, the repertoire was profiled, and TCRdb retains in-frame clones only, with some absent. The sample has around 150,000 clones, approximately 88% seen once. Sequences were obtained from peripheral blood. These TCRs come from a human donor in a cohort sampled during active COVID-19. Each CDR3 is given with its conserved first and last residue. D genes are given only for firm matches. Some rows have no size entry. The others give once, few or many, or a class for an expanded clone.

. | TRBJ1-1 | . | TRBV19 | TGTGCCAGTAGCCCCGGGGGGTGGCAGAACACTGAAGCTTTCTTT | CASSPGGWQNTEAFF
once | TRBJ1-1 | TRBD1 | TRBV28 | TGTGCCAGCAGTCACGGACAGGGATGGACTGAAGCTTTCTTT | CASSHGQGWTEAFF
. | TRBJ1-2 | . | TRBV6-5 | TGTGCCAGCAGCCCCCGAGGGGGTAACTATGGCTACACCTTC | CASSPRGGNYGYTF
. | TRBJ2-7 | . | TRBV9 | TGTGCCAGCAGCCCCGAGGCTAGTTTTGGTTACGAGCAGTACTTC | CASSPEASFGYEQYF
. | TRBJ2-7 | . | TRBV27 | TGTGCCAGCAGGCACTTTGATCTACCCTACGAGCAGTACTTC | CASRHFDLPYEQYF
once | TRBJ2-5 | TRBD2 | TRBV28 | TGTGCCAGCACCCTGGGGGTAGCGGGATCCCACCAGACCCAGTACTTC | CASTLGVAGSHQTQYF
once | TRBJ2-7 | TRBD2 | TRBV28 | TGTGCCAGCAGTCCCAGACTAGCGGGAGCGTCAGAGCAGTACTTC | CASSPRLAGASEQYF
. | TRBJ1-1 | . | TRBV20-1 | TGCACCGAACAGGGGAACACTGAAGCTTTCTTT | CTEQGNTEAFF
. | TRBJ1-2 | . | TRBV11-3 | TGTGCCAGCAGCTTTACAGGGATGTACGGCTACACCTTC | CASSFTGMYGYTF
. | TRBJ1-1 | . | TRBV4-1 | TGCGCCAGCAGCCCCAACCTGGGGGGTATTGTGATGGACACTGAAGCTTTCTTT | CASSPNLGGIVMDTEAFF
. | TRBJ1-2 | . | TRBV9 | TGTGCCAGCAGCGTAGGAAGGGAAGATCAGGGCAATGGCTACACCTTC | CASSVGREDQGNGYTF
few | TRBJ2-7 | TRBD1 | TRBV10-2 | TGCGCCAGCAGTGGTTACGGGACAGGGGGGTACGAGCAGTACTTC | CASSGYGTGGYEQYF
many | TRBJ2-7 | TRBD2 | TRBV13 | TGTGCCAGCAGCTTCGGCTCGGCGGGAGCGGGCGAGCAGTACTTC | CASSFGSAGAGEQYF
. | TRBJ2-7 | . | TRBV3-1/TRBV3-2 | TGTGCCAGCACACCCGACAAGTTTCCCTACGAGCAGTACTTC | CASTPDKFPYEQYF